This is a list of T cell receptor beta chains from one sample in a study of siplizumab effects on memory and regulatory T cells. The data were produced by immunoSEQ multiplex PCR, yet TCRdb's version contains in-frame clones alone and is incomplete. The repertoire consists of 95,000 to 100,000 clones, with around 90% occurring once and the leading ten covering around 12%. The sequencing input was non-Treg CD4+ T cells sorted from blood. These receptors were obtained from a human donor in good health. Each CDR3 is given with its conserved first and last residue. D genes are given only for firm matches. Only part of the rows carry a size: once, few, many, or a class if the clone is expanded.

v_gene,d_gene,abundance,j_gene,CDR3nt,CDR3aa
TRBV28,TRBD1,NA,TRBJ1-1,TGTGCCACCCTAAGAGGGGACAGGGGGAACACTGAAGCTTTCTTT,CATLRGDRGNTEAFF
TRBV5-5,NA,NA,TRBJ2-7,TGTGCCAGCAGCTATAGCCTAGGTCGCGAGCAGTACTTC,CASSYSLGREQYF
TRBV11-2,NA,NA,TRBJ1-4,TGTGCCAGCAGCTTAGTGGGATTTGCAACTAATGAAAAACTGTTTTTT,CASSLVGFATNEKLFF
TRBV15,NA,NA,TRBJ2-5,TGTGCCACCAGCAGAGGTGTTTCGGGACTTCAAGAGACCCAGTACTTC,CATSRGVSGLQETQYF
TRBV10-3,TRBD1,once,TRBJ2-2,TGTGCCATCAGCCCCGGGGGACAGGGTTTCACCGGGGAGCTGTTTTTT,CAISPGGQGFTGELFF
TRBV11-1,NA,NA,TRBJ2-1,TGTGCCAGCAGCGGAGCAGTCCACAATGAGCAGTTCTTC,CASSGAVHNEQFF
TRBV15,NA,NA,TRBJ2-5,TGTGCCACCAGCAGAGATGGTACAATAGGAGAGACCCAGTACTTC,CATSRDGTIGETQYF
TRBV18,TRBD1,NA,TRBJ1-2,TGTGCCAGCCAAGATGGACAGGGTGATATGAGCTACACCTTC,CASQDGQGDMSYTF
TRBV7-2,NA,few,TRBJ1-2,TGTGCCAGCAGCTTGGGAGACGTTGGCTACACCTTC,CASSLGDVGYTF
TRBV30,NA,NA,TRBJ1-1,TGTGCCTGGAGTGTAGGGAAGAACACTGAAGCTTTCTTT,CAWSVGKNTEAFF
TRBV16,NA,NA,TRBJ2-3,TGTGCCAGCAGCCAATCGGTGGCAGATACGCAGTATTTT,CASSQSVADTQYF
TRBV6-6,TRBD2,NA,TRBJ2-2,TGTGCCAGCAGGACTAGCGCAGACACCGGGGAGCTGTTTTTT,CASRTSADTGELFF
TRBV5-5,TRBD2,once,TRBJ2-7,TGTGCCAGCAGCCCAGAGTGGCTAGCGGGGACCTACGAGCAGTACTTC,CASSPEWLAGTYEQYF
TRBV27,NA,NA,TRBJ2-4,TGTGCCAGCAGTTTCTCCTTGGGAGGCAAAAACATTCAGTACTTC,CASSFSLGGKNIQYF
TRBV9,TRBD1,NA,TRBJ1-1,TGTGCCAGCAGCGCGGACAGGGTGAGCACTGAAGCTTTCTTT,CASSADRVSTEAFF
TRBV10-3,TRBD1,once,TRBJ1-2,TGTGCCATCAGCCCGGGACAGGTCTATGGCTACACCTTC,CAISPGQVYGYTF
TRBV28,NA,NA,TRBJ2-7,TGTGCCAGCAGCCTTCGGGACGGCTCCTACGAGCAGTACTTC,CASSLRDGSYEQYF
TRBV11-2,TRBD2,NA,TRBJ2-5,TGTGCCAGCAGCTTAGGTAATAGCGGGAGGTTGGAGACCCAGTACTTC,CASSLGNSGRLETQYF
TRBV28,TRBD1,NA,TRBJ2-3,TGTGCCAGCAGGGTACTAAGGGGGCAAGGAGATACGCAGTATTTT,CASRVLRGQGDTQYF
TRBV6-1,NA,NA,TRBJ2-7,TGTGCCAGCAGTGAAGCGAGGGGGTCATACGAGCAGTACTTC,CASSEARGSYEQYF
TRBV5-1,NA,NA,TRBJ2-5,TGCGCCAGCAGGAAGCTAGGAGAGACCCAGTACTTC,CASRKLGETQYF
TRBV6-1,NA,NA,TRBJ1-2,TGTGCCAGCAGCCTAATCTATGGCTACACCTTC,CASSLIYGYTF
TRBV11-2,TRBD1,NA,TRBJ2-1,TGTGCCAGCAGTAATGACAGGGGGTCATACAATGAGCAGTTCTTC,CASSNDRGSYNEQFF
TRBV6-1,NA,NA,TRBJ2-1,TGTGCCAGCAGTGAAGTAAGGGAGGCTGGGCCCTACAATGAGCAGTTCTTC,CASSEVREAGPYNEQFF
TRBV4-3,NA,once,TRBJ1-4,TGCGCCAGCAGCCACAATTTTGCAACTAATGAAAAACTGTTTTTT,CASSHNFATNEKLFF
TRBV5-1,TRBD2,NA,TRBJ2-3,TGCGCCAGCAGCTCTACTAGCGGGAGCCGTAATTTCGCAGATACGCAGTATTTT,CASSSTSGSRNFADTQYF
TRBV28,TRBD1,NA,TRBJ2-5,TGTGCCAGCAGTCTTTCAGGGGGCCAAGAGACCCAGTACTTC,CASSLSGGQETQYF
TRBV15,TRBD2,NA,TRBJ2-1,TGTGCCACCAGCAGAGCGGGTAGCGGGAGTGAGCAGTTCTTC,CATSRAGSGSEQFF
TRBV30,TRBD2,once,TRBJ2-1,TGTGCCTGGAGTTGGAAGACTAGCGGGAGGGACAATGAGCAGTTCTTC,CAWSWKTSGRDNEQFF
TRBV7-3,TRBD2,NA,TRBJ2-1,TGTGCCAGCAGCTTTTCTTCGGGGGGTAGCGGTGAGCAGTTCTTC,CASSFSSGGSGEQFF
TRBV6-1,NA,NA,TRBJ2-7,TGTGCCAGCTCCAGGGCCCTCTACGAGCAGTACTTC,CASSRALYEQYF
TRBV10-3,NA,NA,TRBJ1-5,TGTGCCAACGGACAGAATGGCAATCAGCCCCAGCATTTT,CANGQNGNQPQHF
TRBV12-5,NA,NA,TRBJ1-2,TGTGCTAGTGGTTTGGTACAGGTGACACCCTCCGCGCATGGCTACACCTTC,CASGLVQVTPSAHGYTF
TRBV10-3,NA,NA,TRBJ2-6,TGTGCCATCAGTGTTGACAGTCCGGGGGCCAACGTCCTGACTTTC,CAISVDSPGANVLTF
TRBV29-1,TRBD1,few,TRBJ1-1,TGCAGCGTTGGGCAGGGGGACACTGAAGCTTTCTTT,CSVGQGDTEAFF
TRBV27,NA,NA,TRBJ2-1,TGTGCCAGCAGGAACCCCGCTGGGGAGGCCACCTACAATGAGCAGTTCTTC,CASRNPAGEATYNEQFF
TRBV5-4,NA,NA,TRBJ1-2,TGTGCCAGCAGCTTGGATAGTCGGGCACGACTGGGTGGCTACACCTTC,CASSLDSRARLGGYTF
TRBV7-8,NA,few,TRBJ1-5,TGTGCCAGCAACAGGGAGTATGCAAGCAATCAGCCCCAGCATTTT,CASNREYASNQPQHF
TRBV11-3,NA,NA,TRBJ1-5,TGTGCCAGCAGCTTAGGAGGGACCTCTAATCAGCCCCAGCATTTT,CASSLGGTSNQPQHF
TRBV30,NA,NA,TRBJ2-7,TGTGCCTGGACTAAGCCGGGAGCAAGTTACGAGCAGTACTTC,CAWTKPGASYEQYF
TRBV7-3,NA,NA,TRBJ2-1,TGTGCCAGCAGCTTAACGCCCAATGAGCAGTTCTTC,CASSLTPNEQFF
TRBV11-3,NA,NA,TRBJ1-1,TGTGCCAGCAGCTTAGACAGGAACACTGAAGCTTTCTTT,CASSLDRNTEAFF
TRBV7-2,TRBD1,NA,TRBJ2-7,TGTGCCAGCAGTTCTGACAGGGTTGACTACGAGCAGTACTTC,CASSSDRVDYEQYF
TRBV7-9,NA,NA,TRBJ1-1,TGTGCCAGCAGCTTAGAAACAGGGGAAGCTTTCTTT,CASSLETGEAFF
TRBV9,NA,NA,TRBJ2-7,TGTGCCAGCAGCGTAGGAGGCGACAGGACTAACGAGCAGTACTTC,CASSVGGDRTNEQYF
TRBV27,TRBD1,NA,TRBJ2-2,TGTGCCAGCAGGCCGGGACAGGGTTACGGGGAGCTGTTTTTT,CASRPGQGYGELFF
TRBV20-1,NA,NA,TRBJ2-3,TGCAGTGCTAGAGCAGATACGCAGTATTTT,CSARADTQYF
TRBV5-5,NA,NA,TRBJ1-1,TGTGCCAGCAGCCCCCTGCCTGGCGCTGGAGCTTTCTTT,CASSPLPGAGAFF